This T cell receptor beta chain was identified during a study of T cells in tumors after PD-1 blockade. Some clones are missing from TCRdb's copy, which holds only in-frame ones; the method was immunoSEQ multiplex PCR. The sample contains some 1,900 clones, 69% of which appear only once. Template: tumor biopsy or peripheral blood genomic DNA, about 550-6,500 ng per sample. Germline V gene data show CDR1 as LGHNA and CDR2 as YSLEER. V was pared by 0 bases and J by 2 bases, with 15 bases between. CDR3 length: 17 residues. The gene calls are TRBV4-3 and TRBJ2-3; D uncertain. The source of this sequence is a human donor with basal cell carcinoma. The specimen comprised tumor tissue, sampled before anti-PD-1 treatment. The DNA of the CDR3 is TGCGCCAGCAGCCAAGACCACAGCGAGCTAATCACAGATACGCAGTATTTT. Translation: CASSQDHSELITDTQYF.